The T cell receptor (beta chain) described here comes from a study of spatial heterogeneity in lung cancer. Broader study findings: Higher tumor mutation counts went along with higher counts of expanded intratumoral alpha and beta TCRs.

Germline V CDR1 and CDR2: DFQATT, SNEGSKA (reference sequence). The CDR3 spans 15 residues. With 4 bases clipped from V and 3 bases from J, the junction kept 8 bases outside the gene matches. Time point in this sample: sample taken at primary tumor resection. The input material, whole RNA from tumor, nontumor lung or frozen PBMC, was sequenced unsorted. By frequency in the sample, this clonotype is medium-sized. Its antigen is not identified. This beta chain appears as a stray read in a library generated for alpha chains; its size is not informative. TCRdb re-called the 5' RACE reads through MiXCR, storing one row per CDR3 protein. This table has 3,000 or so distinct CDR3 sequences, 5% to 7.5% appearing once.

The J gene is TRBJ1-4, the V gene TRBV20-1, with 7 bases aligning to TRBD1. This sample comprised lung tumor tissue, obtained at surgery. The source of this sequence is a male donor with early-stage non-small cell lung cancer. The DNA for the CDR3 is TGCAGTGCTACACGGGCCCAGGGGGCTAATGAAAAACTGTTTTTT. Protein sequence: CSATRAQGANEKLFF.